The 4 T cell receptor beta chains listed next were all sequenced from one sample in a study of cytomegalovirus exposure and HLA in healthy donors. Primers included in the PCR were 60 Vbeta and 13 Jbeta primers. Clones were read by immunoSEQ multiplex PCR, and TCRdb kept only the in-frame ones, dropping some. The sample has roughly 82,000 clones, roughly 72% seen once. Sequencing was performed on PBMCs. These receptors were collected from a woman between 50 and 59 years old in good health and CMV-seropositive.

This clone appeared once. V gene TRBV2 combines with J gene TRBJ2-5; D might be TRBD2 (6 bases). The CDR3 runs to 12 residues. Germline CDR1 is SNHLY and CDR2 is FYNNEI. Trimming left V 4 bases short and J 5 bases short, with 8 bases between. The CDR3 DNA follows: TGTGCCAGCAGTGCCCTAGCGGAGACCCAGTACTTC. Translation: CASSALAETQYF.

V gene TRBV5-1 combines with J gene TRBJ2-7; no definite D call. This CDR3 region has 14 residues. CDR1 is SGHRS and CDR2 is YFSETQ in the germline V gene. V lost 0 bases, J lost 6 bases, and 13 bases lay in between. The CDR3 reads CASSLEEGRGEQYF. In DNA, the CDR3 is TGCGCCAGCAGCTTGGAGGAAGGCCGCGGCGAGCAGTACTTC.

The gene calls are TRBV5-6 and TRBJ2-7, with 7 bases that match TRBD1. CDR1 and CDR2 (germline): SGHDT, YYEEEE. The V gene end was trimmed by 6 bases and the J gene end by 1 base; junction bases not matched to a gene: 4. The CDR3 has 13 amino acids. In nucleotides, the CDR3 is TGTGCCAGCACCCCCAGGGGGTCCTACGAGCAGTACTTC. It codes for CASTPRGSYEQYF.

The rearrangement uses TRBV11-3 and TRBJ2-7; D is possibly TRBD1 (6 bases). The ends were cut back, 5 bases at V and 2 bases at J, with 16 bases in the middle. The CDR3 extends over 15 amino acids. CDR1 and CDR2 (germline): SGHNT, YENEEA. DNA of the CDR3: TGTGCCAGCAGCGCGGAAGGGGGTAGGGCCTACGAGCAGTACTTC. Its protein is CASSAEGGRAYEQYF. The full variable domain, with the rest looked up from reference TRBV11-3 and TRBJ2-7, is EAGVVQSPRYKIIEKKQPVAFWCNPISGHNTLYWYLQNLGQGPELLIRYENEEAVDDSQLPKDRFSAERLKGVDSTLKIQPAELGDSAVYLCASSAEGGRAYEQYFGPGTRLTVT.